Listed below are T cell receptor beta chains from one sample, sequenced in a study of cytomegalovirus exposure and HLA in healthy donors. Clones were read by immunoSEQ multiplex PCR, and TCRdb kept only the in-frame ones, dropping some. The data show some 120,000 clones, 75% to 90% seen once. The sequenced sample was PBMCs. These receptor sequences come from a middle-aged man in good health and CMV-seronegative. CDR3s include the opening cysteine and the closing phenylalanine or tryptophan. Each record gives: V gene, J gene, D gene, clone size, CDR3 DNA, CDR3 protein. A D gene is named only where the DNA matches it firmly. Some rows mark clone size as missing; the rest say once, few, many or name a class of expanded clone.

TRBV5-4	TRBJ2-1	.	few	TGTGCCAGCAAAAGTGGAGGGTTTTCCTACAATGAGCAGTTCTTC	CASKSGGFSYNEQFF
TRBV28	TRBJ2-7	.	.	TGTGCCAGCAGTTTAATAGACTCCTACGAGCAGTACTTC	CASSLIDSYEQYF
TRBV7-9	TRBJ1-1	TRBD1	.	TGTGCCAGCAGCTCCGGGACAGATGACACTGAAGCTTTCTTT	CASSSGTDDTEAFF
TRBV27	TRBJ2-1	TRBD2	.	TGTGCCAGCAGCCTCGGACTAGCGGGTTACAATGAGCAGTTCTTC	CASSLGLAGYNEQFF
TRBV27	TRBJ2-5	TRBD1	.	TGTGCCAGCAGCCGAGGGGGCCAGACCCAGTACTTC	CASSRGGQTQYF
TRBV5-1	TRBJ1-1	.	few	TGCGCCAGCAGGAAGACCGGGACAACGAACACTGAAGCTTTCTTT	CASRKTGTTNTEAFF
TRBV27	TRBJ2-2	TRBD2	once	TGTGCCAGCAGTTTATCGGGAGGGCACACCGGGGAGCTGTTTTTT	CASSLSGGHTGELFF
TRBV2	TRBJ1-4	.	.	TGTGCCAGCAGTTGGGACACCAGGAGCGAAAAACTGTTTTTT	CASSWDTRSEKLFF
TRBV6-6	TRBJ1-4	TRBD1	once	TGTGCCAGCCGGCGGGGACAGACGGCGGAAAAACTGTTTTTT	CASRRGQTAEKLFF
TRBV30	TRBJ2-3	.	.	TGTGCCTGGAGTTCCACAGGAACAGATACGCAGTATTTT	CAWSSTGTDTQYF
TRBV5-1	TRBJ1-6	.	.	TGCGCCAGCAGCTTGGGAAGCAGGAAAAATTCACCCCTCCACTTT	CASSLGSRKNSPLHF
TRBV29-1	TRBJ2-1	TRBD2	.	TGCAGCGGGGGACTAGCGGGGCCGGGTGAGCAGTTCTTC	CSGGLAGPGEQFF
TRBV4-1	TRBJ2-2	.	.	TGCGCCAGCAGCTCACGACTAGGGTACACCGGGGAGCTGTTTTTT	CASSSRLGYTGELFF
TRBV9	TRBJ2-5	.	.	TGTGCCAGCAGCGTAGGGGCAGGACAAGAGACCCAGTACTTC	CASSVGAGQETQYF
TRBV25-1	TRBJ2-5	.	once	TGTGCCAGCAGTGACCCACGGGTTGGAGAGACCCAGTACTTC	CASSDPRVGETQYF
TRBV28	TRBJ1-2	.	.	TGTGCCAGCAGTTTTGCAGGGGACTATGGCTACACCTTC	CASSFAGDYGYTF
TRBV6-1	TRBJ1-2	TRBD1	.	TGTGCCAGCCTGTACGGGACAGGGGGCGTCTATGGCTACACCTTC	CASLYGTGGVYGYTF
TRBV6-5	TRBJ1-6	TRBD1	.	TGTGCCAGCAATGCCGGGACAGGGAACAATTCACCCCTCCACTTT	CASNAGTGNNSPLHF
TRBV2	TRBJ1-2	TRBD1	.	TGTGCCAGCAGCACCGGCCAGGGGGGTGTCGATGGCTACACCTTC	CASSTGQGGVDGYTF
TRBV9	TRBJ1-3	.	.	TGTGCCAGCAGCGTGGACAGCCTCTCTGGAAACACCATATATTTT	CASSVDSLSGNTIYF
TRBV6-5	TRBJ2-7	.	.	TGTGCCAGCAGTTACTCGCCGGGAGAAAACTACGAGCAGTACTTC	CASSYSPGENYEQYF
TRBV10-2	TRBJ2-7	TRBD1	once	TGCGCCAGCAGTGGGGACAGACTCGTCGAGCAGTACTTC	CASSGDRLVEQYF
TRBV6-5	TRBJ1-2	TRBD1	.	TGTGCCAGCAGTTACCGGGACAGGGGCGCTGAGGGCTACACCTTC	CASSYRDRGAEGYTF
TRBV4-1	TRBJ1-2	TRBD1	.	TGCGCCAGCAGCCCCGGGACAGCTGCGCCCTATGGCTACACCTTC	CASSPGTAAPYGYTF
TRBV2	TRBJ2-4	.	.	TGTGCCAGCGAGGGACTAGCCAAAAACATTCAGTACTTC	CASEGLAKNIQYF
TRBV30	TRBJ1-5	.	.	TGTGCCTGGGCCGGGGGCAATCAGCCCCAGCATTTT	CAWAGGNQPQHF
TRBV20-1	TRBJ1-5	TRBD1	.	TGCAGTGCTAGGGCGACAGGGGACCAGCATTTT	CSARATGDQHF
TRBV6-1	TRBJ2-3	TRBD1	once	TGTGCCAGCAGAGAGACAGGGTCAGATACGCAGTATTTT	CASRETGSDTQYF
TRBV11-1	TRBJ2-1	TRBD2	.	TGTGCCAGCAGCCTCCAGCGGGGGGGCAGTGAGCAGTTCTTC	CASSLQRGGSEQFF
TRBV18	TRBJ1-4	.	.	TGTGCCAGCTCACCACGCGGGGGAAAACTGTTTTTT	CASSPRGGKLFF
TRBV7-2	TRBJ1-2	.	.	TGTGCCAGCAGCGGGGGGGGGCTCTATGGCTACACCTTC	CASSGGGLYGYTF
TRBV2	TRBJ1-5	.	.	TGTGCCAGCAGTCCGGGAAATAGCAATCAGCCCCAGCATTTT	CASSPGNSNQPQHF
TRBV5-1	TRBJ2-1	TRBD2	.	TGCGCCAGCAGCACCGGGACTAGCGGTAGCAATGAGCAGTTCTTC	CASSTGTSGSNEQFF
TRBV7-9	TRBJ2-1	TRBD2	once	TGTGCCAGCCTTTGGCGGGGGGTATACAATGAGCAGTTCTTC	CASLWRGVYNEQFF
TRBV28	TRBJ2-3	TRBD1	.	TGTGCCAGCAGGACCCAGGGGGCGCCTCCCACAGATACGCAGTATTTT	CASRTQGAPPTDTQYF
TRBV28	TRBJ2-7	TRBD2	.	TGTGCCAGCAGTCACGGGACTAGCGGAGGAAACTACGAGCAGTACTTC	CASSHGTSGGNYEQYF
TRBV7-3	TRBJ2-7	TRBD2	.	TGTGCCAGCAGCTCCCTAGCGGGAAGGGGTCCCTACGAGCAGTACTTC	CASSSLAGRGPYEQYF
TRBV2	TRBJ1-1	.	few	TGTGCCAGCAGGAGGGTGAGTGCTTTCTTT	CASRRVSAFF
TRBV5-1	TRBJ2-3	TRBD2	.	TGCGCCAGCAGCTTGACTAGCGGGGTGAGAGATACGCAGTATTTT	CASSLTSGVRDTQYF
TRBV7-3	TRBJ2-1	TRBD2	.	TGTGCCAGCAGCCGGACTAGAATGGACAATGAGCAGTTCTTC	CASSRTRMDNEQFF
TRBV30	TRBJ2-3	TRBD2	.	TGTGCCTGGACTAGCGGGACAGATACGCAGTATTTT	CAWTSGTDTQYF
TRBV6-5	TRBJ1-2	.	.	TGTGCCAGCAGAGCAGACAGGAACTATGGCTACACCTTC	CASRADRNYGYTF
TRBV27	TRBJ2-7	TRBD2	.	TGTGCCAGCAGTAGAGGGACTAGCGACTACGAGCAGTACTTC	CASSRGTSDYEQYF
TRBV6-5	TRBJ2-2	TRBD1	.	TGTGCCAGCAGTCCCGGGACAGGGTTTATCGGGGAGCTGTTTTTT	CASSPGTGFIGELFF
TRBV28	TRBJ2-7	TRBD2	once	TGTGCCAGCAGTTCCGGGACTAAGATAGACGAGCAGTACTTC	CASSSGTKIDEQYF
TRBV29-1	TRBJ2-7	.	.	TGCAGCGTTGAAAACCCAGGGGTGACCTACGAGCAGTACTTC	CSVENPGVTYEQYF
TRBV4-1	TRBJ1-2	TRBD1	once	TGCGCCAGCAGCCAAGAGGGGCAGGGGGCGCGTGGCTACACCTTC	CASSQEGQGARGYTF
TRBV29-1	TRBJ2-6	.	few	TGCAGCGGCCTCGGGGGCTCTGGGGCCAACGTCCTGACTTTC	CSGLGGSGANVLTF
TRBV11-3	TRBJ2-1	TRBD1	.	TGTGCCAGCAGCTTATCAGGGGGTTACAATGAGCAGTTCTTC	CASSLSGGYNEQFF
TRBV2	TRBJ1-4	.	.	TGTGCCAGCAGAGAAACAGGGTTGAAGAATGAAAAACTGTTTTTT	CASRETGLKNEKLFF